These 15 T cell receptor beta chains were all obtained from the same sample, sequenced in a study of a mutant IDH1 vaccine in newly diagnosed glioma. Time point given: week 11, during vaccination. The vaccine gave 300 ug of a 20-mer mutant IDH1 peptide subcutaneously per dose. Clones were read by immunoSEQ multiplex PCR, and TCRdb kept only the in-frame ones, dropping some. The data contain about 64,000 clones, about four fifths of them singletons. The antigens of these receptors remain unknown. This specimen was PBMCs, taken from a glioma patient whose treatment included an IDH1 peptide vaccine. Receptor source: a woman in her forties or fifties with glioma.

This chain joins TRBV19 and TRBJ1-1; a weak D match, TRBD1 (5 bases). V dropped 3 bases and J dropped 4 bases, with 24 bases sitting between them. This CDR3 has 18 residues. Germline-derived CDR1 and CDR2 are LNHDA and SQIVND (reference sequence). DNA for the CDR3: TGTGCCAGTAGTATCCCCGGACAAGGGAGGAGAGGACGCACTGAAGCTTTCTTT. This sequence encodes CASSIPGQGRRGRTEAFF.

This clone has just one count. This chain uses TRBV9 with TRBJ2-7; 7 nucleotides line up with TRBD1. Looked up from germline, CDR1 is SGDLS and CDR2 is YYNGEE. CDR3 length: 15 residues. With V trimmed by 2 bases and J by 1 base, 6 bases remained unmatched. Written as DNA, the CDR3 is TGTGCCAGCAGCGTGACCGGGACAGCATCCTACGAGCAGTACTTC. Its protein product is CASSVTGTASYEQYF.

The rearrangement links TRBV6-6 to TRBJ1-4; no clear D. The length of the CDR3 is 14 residues. Deletions cut 3 bases from V and 0 bases from J, with 5 bases between. Germline V gene sequence: CDR1 MNHNY, CDR2 SVGAGI (reference sequence). CDR3 protein: CASSYGPTNEKLFF. The CDR3 DNA is TGTGCCAGCAGTTATGGGCCAACTAATGAAAAACTGTTTTTT.

V gene TRBV4-1 combines with J gene TRBJ1-4, with D possibly being TRBD1 (6 bases). The length of the CDR3 is 14 residues. The germline gives CDR1 MGHRA, CDR2 YSYEKL. The V end was cut by 6 bases, the J end by 7 bases, with 15 bases between. CDR3 region: CASRSPGTREKLFF. The CDR3, as DNA: TGCGCCAGCAGATCCCCCGGGACACGTGAAAAACTGTTTTTT.

CDR3 coding DNA: TGTGCCAGCGGGGGGGGAGGGAGCAATCAGCCCCAGCATTTT. As protein: CASGGGGSNQPQHF. The chain employs TRBV27 and TRBJ1-5, with a possible D match to TRBD1 (5 bases). The CDR3 totals 14 residues. V gave up 8 bases and J gave up 1 base, with 12 bases separating them. Germline lookup yields CDR1 MNHEY and CDR2 SMNVEV (reference sequence).

This sequence joins TRBV19 and TRBJ1-1; D is perhaps TRBD1 (5 bases). CDR1 and CDR2 from the germline V gene are LNHDA and SQIVND (reference sequence). CDR3 length equals 10 residues. Trimming cost V 9 bases and J 4 bases, with 6 bases left between them. As DNA, the CDR3 is TGTGCCAGCGGGGGCACTGAAGCTTTCTTT. As protein: CASGGTEAFF.

This clone has just one count. The chain has TRBV4-2 and TRBJ1-5; 11 bases match TRBD1. The trim removed 0 bases at V and 4 bases at J, leaving 5 bases unmatched. The germline V gene has CDR1 LGHNA and CDR2 YNFKEQ. This CDR3 comprises 17 residues. The CDR3 DNA is TGTGCCAGCAGCCAAGAGTATGGACAGGGGGCGAATCAGCCCCAGCATTTT. It specifies CASSQEYGQGANQPQHF.

CDR3 coding DNA: TGTGCCAGCAGCGTTGAGACAGGGAGCACAGATACGCAGTATTTT. This sequence encodes CASSVETGSTDTQYF. The chain recombines TRBV9 with TRBJ2-3, with 7 nucleotides matching TRBD1. This CDR3 has 15 amino acids. From germline, CDR1 is SGDLS and CDR2 YYNGEE. Unmatched junction bases numbered 3, after V lost 2 bases and J lost 0 bases.

V and J are TRBV2 and TRBJ1-1, with D perhaps TRBD1 (5 bases). The CDR3 contains 14 residues. The germline CDR1 and CDR2 sequences are SNHLY and FYNNEI. V shed 7 bases and J shed 4 bases, with 16 bases lying between them. DNA for the CDR3: TGTGCCAGCACCCAGACTAGTGGGGGCACTGAAGCTTTCTTT. This codes for CASTQTSGGTEAFF. The complete variable domain, with remaining parts taken from reference TRBV2 and TRBJ1-1, reads EPEVTQTPSHQVTQMGQEVILRCVPISNHLYFYWYRQILGQKVEFLVSFYNNEISEKSEIFDDQFSVERPDGSNFTLKIRSTKLEDSAMYFCASTQTSGGTEAFFGQGTRLTVV.

The V and J genes are TRBV7-2 and TRBJ2-3; D is tentatively TRBD1 or TRBD2 (6 bases each). Germline V gene data show CDR1 as SGHTA and CDR2 as FQGNSA. The CDR3 length is 16 residues. V lost 6 bases, J lost 2 bases, and 18 bases lay in between. The CDR3 DNA sequence: TGTGCCAGCAGTCCCAAGAGGGGGGCATTCACAGATACGCAGTATTTT. Amino acid sequence: CASSPKRGAFTDTQYF.

This rearrangement joins TRBV19 to TRBJ1-2; D gene uncertain. Germline V gene lookup returns CDR1 LNHDA and CDR2 SQIVND (reference sequence). V lost 7 bases and J 4 bases, leaving 13 bases between the germline ends. The CDR3 length is 13 residues. The CDR3 loop reads CASNPGKGYGYTF. CDR3 DNA: TGTGCCAGTAACCCGGGAAAGGGCTATGGCTACACCTTC.

This clone was seen just once. The chain has TRBV19 and TRBJ2-2; the match to TRBD2 covers 16 bases. CDR3 size: 18 residues. CDR1 and CDR2 from the germline V gene are LNHDA and SQIVND (reference sequence). Trimming cost V 6 bases and J 3 bases; bases outside gene matches: 7. As DNA, the CDR3 is TGTGCCAGTAGGCCGGGACTAGCGGGGGGGCGCGACACCGGGGAGCTGTTTTTT. It translates to CASRPGLAGGRDTGELFF.

This chain links TRBV28 with TRBJ2-2; D possibly corresponds to TRBD2 (6 bases). The V gene lost 6 bases and the J gene lost 2 bases, with 16 bases spanning the gap. In germline, CDR1 is MDHEN, CDR2 SYDVKM. The CDR3 is made up of 16 amino acids. This chain's CDR3 is CASRLGTPSNTGELFF. CDR3 in DNA: TGTGCCAGCAGGCTCGGGACTCCCTCAAACACCGGGGAGCTGTTTTTT.

The CDR3, as DNA: TGTGCCAGCAGCTTAGCCTTCGGGACTGGGGGGCCAGATACGCAGTATTTT. Its protein is CASSLAFGTGGPDTQYF. The rearrangement links TRBV5-4 to TRBJ2-3, with D perhaps assigned TRBD1 or TRBD2 (6 bases each). Trimming took 2 bases from V and 4 from J, leaving 20 bases between them. From germline, CDR1 is SGHNT and CDR2 YYREEE (reference sequence). The CDR3 is 17 amino acids.

The chain carries TRBV13 and TRBJ1-6; D possibly corresponds to TRBD1 (5 bases). Between the trimmed V and J ends, which lost 5 bases and 8 bases, there was a span of 19 bases. This CDR3 is built from 16 residues. CDR1 and CDR2 from the germline V gene are PRHDT and FYEKMQ (reference sequence). This CDR3 is CASSPTGLRVDSPLHF. CDR3 DNA sequence: TGTGCCAGCAGCCCCACGGGACTCCGGGTGGATTCACCCCTCCACTTT.